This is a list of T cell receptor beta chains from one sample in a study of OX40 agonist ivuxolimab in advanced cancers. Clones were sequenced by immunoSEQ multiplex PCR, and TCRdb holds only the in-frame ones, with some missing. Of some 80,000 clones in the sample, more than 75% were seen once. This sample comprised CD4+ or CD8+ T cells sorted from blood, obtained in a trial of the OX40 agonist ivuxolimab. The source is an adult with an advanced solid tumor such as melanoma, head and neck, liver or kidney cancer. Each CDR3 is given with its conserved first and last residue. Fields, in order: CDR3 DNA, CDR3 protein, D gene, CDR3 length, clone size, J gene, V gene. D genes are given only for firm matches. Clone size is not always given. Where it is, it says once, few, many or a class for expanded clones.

CDR3nt: TGTGCCAGCAGTGAGAGTTCAGGGGTTCCAAACACCATATATTTT
CDR3aa: CASSESSGVPNTIYF
d_gene: -
len: 15
abundance: -
j_gene: TRBJ1-3
v_gene: TRBV25-1

CDR3nt: TGTGCCAGCAGCTCCATCGGGACAGGGGGCCGTGGCTACACCTTC
CDR3aa: CASSSIGTGGRGYTF
d_gene: TRBD1
len: 15
abundance: -
j_gene: TRBJ1-2
v_gene: TRBV5-5

CDR3nt: TGCGCCAGCAGCCTCTCACAGGGGGCGTACGTAGAGACCCAGTACTTC
CDR3aa: CASSLSQGAYVETQYF
d_gene: TRBD1
len: 16
abundance: -
j_gene: TRBJ2-5
v_gene: TRBV5-1

CDR3nt: TGTGCCAGCAGCCCCGGAATGAGAGGAACTGAAGCTTTCTTT
CDR3aa: CASSPGMRGTEAFF
d_gene: -
len: 14
abundance: -
j_gene: TRBJ1-1
v_gene: TRBV7-8

CDR3nt: TGTGCCAGCAGTGGGGTTAACTCTGGAAACACCATATATTTT
CDR3aa: CASSGVNSGNTIYF
d_gene: -
len: 14
abundance: -
j_gene: TRBJ1-3
v_gene: TRBV28

CDR3nt: TGTGCCAGCTCACCCTGGACTAGCGGGAGTTACAATGAGCAGTTCTTC
CDR3aa: CASSPWTSGSYNEQFF
d_gene: TRBD2
len: 16
abundance: few
j_gene: TRBJ2-1
v_gene: TRBV18

CDR3nt: TGTGCCAGCAGCCAGGACAGGGTGGGGCAGCATTTT
CDR3aa: CASSQDRVGQHF
d_gene: TRBD1
len: 12
abundance: once
j_gene: TRBJ1-5
v_gene: TRBV2

CDR3nt: TGTGCCACCAGCAGAGATCCACAGGGGAATTCACCCCTCCACTTT
CDR3aa: CATSRDPQGNSPLHF
d_gene: TRBD1
len: 15
abundance: -
j_gene: TRBJ1-6
v_gene: TRBV15

CDR3nt: TGTGCCATCAGGGGACAGGGGGAAATCGAGCAGTACTTC
CDR3aa: CAIRGQGEIEQYF
d_gene: TRBD1
len: 13
abundance: -
j_gene: TRBJ2-7
v_gene: TRBV10-3

CDR3nt: TGTGCCAGCAGCTTAGGGACAGGGTTCTACGAGCAGTACTTC
CDR3aa: CASSLGTGFYEQYF
d_gene: TRBD1
len: 14
abundance: once
j_gene: TRBJ2-7
v_gene: TRBV7-9

CDR3nt: TGTGCCTGGGGGGGACAGGGAAATTGGGGCTACACCTTC
CDR3aa: CAWGGQGNWGYTF
d_gene: TRBD1
len: 13
abundance: -
j_gene: TRBJ1-2
v_gene: TRBV30

CDR3nt: TGTGCCAGCAGTTACGAGCCCGGGCCAACCGGGGAGCTGTTTTTT
CDR3aa: CASSYEPGPTGELFF
d_gene: -
len: 15
abundance: -
j_gene: TRBJ2-2
v_gene: TRBV6-5

CDR3nt: TGTGCCATCAGTGGGACAGAGAATGAAAAACTGTTTTTT
CDR3aa: CAISGTENEKLFF
d_gene: -
len: 13
abundance: -
j_gene: TRBJ1-4
v_gene: TRBV10-3

CDR3nt: TGCGCCAGCAGCCAAGTCAATTTGGTCTACAAAGAGACCCAGTACTTC
CDR3aa: CASSQVNLVYKETQYF
d_gene: -
len: 16
abundance: -
j_gene: TRBJ2-5
v_gene: TRBV4-1

CDR3nt: TGCGCCAGCCGGGAGAAGGGCGGGGCTACCTACGAGCAGTACTTC
CDR3aa: CASREKGGATYEQYF
d_gene: -
len: 15
abundance: -
j_gene: TRBJ2-7
v_gene: TRBV5-1

CDR3nt: TGTGCCAGTAGGCCGGGACTAGCGGACTACAATGAGCAGTTCTTC
CDR3aa: CASRPGLADYNEQFF
d_gene: TRBD2
len: 15
abundance: -
j_gene: TRBJ2-1
v_gene: TRBV19

CDR3nt: TGTGCTAGCAGCTTAGAGACTAGCGGGGGAGAGACCCAGTACTTC
CDR3aa: CASSLETSGGETQYF
d_gene: TRBD2
len: 15
abundance: -
j_gene: TRBJ2-5
v_gene: TRBV7-7

CDR3nt: TGTGCCAGCAGCGGGGGGCGACTGCCTCAGTACTTC
CDR3aa: CASSGGRLPQYF
d_gene: -
len: 12
abundance: -
j_gene: TRBJ2-7
v_gene: TRBV5-6

CDR3nt: TGTGCCAGCAGCTCCAACAGGGTCTCCTACGAGCAGTACTTC
CDR3aa: CASSSNRVSYEQYF
d_gene: -
len: 14
abundance: -
j_gene: TRBJ2-7
v_gene: TRBV7-2

CDR3nt: TGTGCCAGCAGCTTAATACAGGGACATGAGCAGTTCTTC
CDR3aa: CASSLIQGHEQFF
d_gene: -
len: 13
abundance: -
j_gene: TRBJ2-1
v_gene: TRBV11-2

CDR3nt: TGTGCCAGCAGCTTAGGGGGACAGGGGGTTTACGAGCAGTACTTC
CDR3aa: CASSLGGQGVYEQYF
d_gene: TRBD1
len: 15
abundance: -
j_gene: TRBJ2-7
v_gene: TRBV7-2

CDR3nt: TGTGCCAGCTCACCACAGGCGGGTACAGGCCCGTCCGGGGAGCTGTTTTTT
CDR3aa: CASSPQAGTGPSGELFF
d_gene: -
len: 17
abundance: once
j_gene: TRBJ2-2
v_gene: TRBV18

CDR3nt: TGTGCCAGCAGCTTGGATGCTTACTCCTACGAGCAGTACTTC
CDR3aa: CASSLDAYSYEQYF
d_gene: -
len: 14
abundance: -
j_gene: TRBJ2-7
v_gene: TRBV5-4

CDR3nt: TGTGCCATCGCGGCTAGCGGGGGGCATCTTACCAACGAGCAGTACTTC
CDR3aa: CAIAASGGHLTNEQYF
d_gene: TRBD2
len: 16
abundance: -
j_gene: TRBJ2-7
v_gene: TRBV10-3

CDR3nt: TGTGCCTGGAGTACAAACCTCGGAGGCTACACCTTC
CDR3aa: CAWSTNLGGYTF
d_gene: -
len: 12
abundance: -
j_gene: TRBJ1-2
v_gene: TRBV30

CDR3nt: TGTGCCAGCAGCTCAGGGGCGAGGGGCAGTGAAGCTTTCTTT
CDR3aa: CASSSGARGSEAFF
d_gene: -
len: 14
abundance: -
j_gene: TRBJ1-1
v_gene: TRBV5-6

CDR3nt: TGTGCCAGCAGATTCAACACCGGGGAGCTGTTTTTT
CDR3aa: CASRFNTGELFF
d_gene: -
len: 12
abundance: -
j_gene: TRBJ2-2
v_gene: TRBV27

CDR3nt: TGTGCCACCAGCACCTCAGGGGCCCGGGAGACCCAGTACTTC
CDR3aa: CATSTSGARETQYF
d_gene: -
len: 14
abundance: -
j_gene: TRBJ2-5
v_gene: TRBV15